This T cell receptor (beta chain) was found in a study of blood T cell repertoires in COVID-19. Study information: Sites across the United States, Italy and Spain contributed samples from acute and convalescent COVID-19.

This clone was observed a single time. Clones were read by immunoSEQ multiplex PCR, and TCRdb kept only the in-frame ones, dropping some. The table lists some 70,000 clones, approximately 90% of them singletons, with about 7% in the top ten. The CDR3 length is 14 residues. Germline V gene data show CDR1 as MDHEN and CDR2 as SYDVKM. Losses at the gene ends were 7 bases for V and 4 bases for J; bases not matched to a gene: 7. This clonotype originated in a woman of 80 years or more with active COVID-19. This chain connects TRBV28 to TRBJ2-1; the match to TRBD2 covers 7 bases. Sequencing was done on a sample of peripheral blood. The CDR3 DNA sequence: TGTGCCAGCAATTCGGCTAGCGGATACAATGAGCAGTTCTTC. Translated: CASNSASGYNEQFF. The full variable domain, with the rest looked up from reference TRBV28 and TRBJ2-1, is DVKVTQSSRYLVKRTGEKVFLECVQDMDHENMFWYRQDPGLGLRLIYFSYDVKMKEKGDIPEGYSVSREKKERFSLILESASTNQTSMYLCASNSASGYNEQFFGPGTRLTVL.